These 17 T cell receptor beta chains came from one sample sequenced in a study of cytomegalovirus exposure and HLA in healthy donors. The PCR had 60 Vbeta and 13 Jbeta primers. Assay: immunoSEQ multiplex PCR; the TCRdb copy retains only in-frame clones and omits some. The data hold around 190,000 clones, with 65% to 90% observed a single time. The material sequenced was PBMCs. Every receptor here comes from a woman between 45 and 60 years old in good health and CMV-seronegative.

V and J are TRBV7-8 and TRBJ2-7; 8 nucleotides line up with TRBD1. CDR1 is SGHVS and CDR2 is FQNEAQ in the germline V gene. V shed 5 bases, J shed 3 bases, and the junction held 12 bases outside the gene matches. The CDR3 loop spans 16 amino acids. CDR3: CASSPRPRGQNYEQYF. DNA of the CDR3: TGTGCCAGCAGCCCCAGACCCAGGGGGCAAAACTACGAGCAGTACTTC.

The gene calls are TRBV15 and TRBJ1-3; the match to TRBD1 covers 7 bases. Germline assignment: CDR1 LNHNV and CDR2 YYDKDF (reference sequence). This CDR3 comprises 15 residues. V lost 4 bases and J lost 4; bases outside the gene matches: 7. The CDR3 DNA reads TGTGCCACCAGCAAAGATCGGGGACAGGGAAACACCATATATTTT. Its protein product is CATSKDRGQGNTIYF.

This clone has only one observation. V usage is TRBV10-2 and J usage is TRBJ2-3, with 9 bases identical to TRBD2. The germline gives CDR1 WSHSY, CDR2 SAAADI. CDR3 length equals 14 residues. Unmatched junction bases numbered 2, after V lost 5 bases and J lost 2 bases. CDR3 nucleotide sequence: TGCGCCAGCAGTTTAGCGGGAGACACAGATACGCAGTATTTT. Encoded protein: CASSLAGDTDTQYF.

This clone was seen once. The rearrangement uses TRBV27 and TRBJ1-1; D remains ambiguous. Between the trimmed V and J ends, which lost 5 bases and 5 bases, there was a span of 12 bases. The CDR3 totals 13 residues. Germline V gene lookup returns CDR1 MNHEY and CDR2 SMNVEV (reference sequence). The CDR3 reads CASSGWSQTEAFF. In nucleotides, the CDR3 is TGTGCCAGCAGTGGATGGAGTCAGACTGAAGCTTTCTTT.

J is TRBJ2-7 and V is TRBV11-2, with D maybe TRBD2 (5 bases). The CDR3 spans 14 residues. Between the trimmed V and J ends, which lost 3 bases and 2 bases, there was a span of 11 bases. The V gene's germline CDR1 is SGHAT and CDR2 FQNNGV. CDR3 sequence reads: CASSFVGDTYEQYF. CDR3 sequence (DNA): TGTGCCAGCAGCTTTGTCGGGGATACCTACGAGCAGTACTTC.

This clone has a handful of counts. This CDR3 is CASSHVSTGQSNQPQHF. The CDR3 region has the DNA TGTGCCAGCAGTCACGTTTCGACAGGGCAGAGCAATCAGCCCCAGCATTTT. The J gene is TRBJ1-5, the V gene TRBV27; 7 nucleotides match TRBD1. The germline V gene has CDR1 MNHEY and CDR2 SMNVEV (reference sequence). The CDR3 runs to 17 residues. J lost 1 base, V lost 5 bases, and 11 bases had no gene match.

CDR3 nucleotides: TGTGCCAGCTCACCTAGCCCGCTGACCCACTATGGCTACACCTTC. It specifies CASSPSPLTHYGYTF. The chain links TRBV18 to TRBJ1-2, with unresolved D. The CDR3 has 15 residues. CDR1 and CDR2 (germline): KGHSH, LQKENI. V gave up 3 bases and J gave up 3 bases, with 14 bases separating them.

The chain links TRBV7-9 to TRBJ1-2, with 7 bases matching TRBD1. Trimming took 11 bases from V and 8 from J; bases not matched to a gene: 17. This CDR3 is 14 amino acids long. Germline V lookup: CDR1 SEHNR, CDR2 FQNEAQ (reference sequence). The CDR3 loop reads CAARQTTGFEGYTF. The CDR3 DNA reads as TGTGCCGCACGCCAAACGACAGGGTTCGAAGGCTACACCTTC.

V usage is TRBV6-5 and J usage is TRBJ1-5; 8 nucleotides match TRBD1. Germline V gene lookup returns CDR1 MNHEY and CDR2 SVGAGI. Germline trimming cut 0 bases from V and 13 bases from J; bases unmatched to any gene: 14. The CDR3 has 16 amino acids. The CDR3 region has the DNA TGTGCCAGCAGTTACTCGGCTCCCGGGACAGGCCACATACAGCATTTT. Translation: CASSYSAPGTGHIQHF.

The chain uses TRBV29-1 and TRBJ1-3; D unclear. The germline V gene encodes CDR1 SQVTM and CDR2 ANQGSEA. This CDR3 is 12 amino acids long. With 5 bases removed from V and 3 bases from J, the gap between germline ends came to 8 bases. The CDR3 spells CSVLSGGNTIYF. In DNA form, the CDR3 reads TGCAGCGTTCTATCGGGTGGAAACACCATATATTTT.

The genes are TRBV2 and TRBJ1-2; the match to TRBD1 covers 10 bases. Germline V gene data show CDR1 as SNHLY and CDR2 as FYNNEI. There are 15 residues in the CDR3. V gave up 7 bases and J gave up 6 bases; unmatched junction bases: 11. This CDR3 reads CASTLWGQGIDGYTF. CDR3 nucleotide sequence: TGTGCCAGCACCCTATGGGGACAGGGGATTGATGGCTACACCTTC.

The sample holds one count of this clone. A read error may account for a junction end that differs from germline. Different DNA sequences within this sample yield the same CDR3. The rearrangement links TRBV4-2 to TRBJ1-1, with D perhaps matching TRBD1 (6 bases). The germline V gene encodes CDR1 LGHNA and CDR2 YNFKEQ. The CDR3 loop spans 13 amino acids. The CDR3 loop reads CASSVTGNTEAFF. CDR3 coding DNA: TGTGCCAGCAGCGTAACAGGGAACACTGAAGCCTTCTTT.

The chain employs TRBV10-2 and TRBJ1-5, with a tentative D call TRBD1 (6 bases). Germline CDR1 is WSHSY and CDR2 is SAAADI. The CDR3 spans 14 residues. V was cut by 9 bases and J by 0 bases, with 12 bases left in between. CDR3 sequence: CASADSHSNQPQHF. The CDR3 region has the DNA TGCGCCAGTGCGGACAGCCATAGCAATCAGCCCCAGCATTTT.

This sequence joins TRBV18 and TRBJ1-1; 10 nucleotides agree with TRBD1. Per germline, CDR1 KGHSH and CDR2 LQKENI. V dropped 3 bases and J dropped 5; count of bases not matched to a gene: 6. The CDR3 consists of 15 residues. CDR3 nucleotides: TGTGCCAGCTCACCTATGGGACAGGGGAAGACTGAAGCTTTCTTT. Its translation is CASSPMGQGKTEAFF.

V usage is TRBV9 and J usage is TRBJ2-1; TRBD2 matches 11 bases. Trimming cost V 2 bases and J 0 bases; bases outside gene matches: 4. The CDR3 runs to 17 residues. Per the germline V gene, CDR1 is SGDLS and CDR2 is YYNGEE. CDR3 loop: CASSVGTSGGSYNEQFF. DNA for the CDR3: TGTGCCAGCAGCGTCGGGACTAGCGGAGGCTCCTACAATGAGCAGTTCTTC.

The chain has TRBV27 and TRBJ2-7; 8 bases fit TRBD1. Germline-derived CDR1 and CDR2 are MNHEY and SMNVEV (reference sequence). The CDR3 extends over 14 amino acids. Trimming at V came to 6 bases and at J to 2 bases, leaving 6 bases not matched to a gene. This CDR3 reads CASSRGQLAYEQYF. CDR3 nucleotide sequence: TGTGCCAGCAGCAGGGGGCAACTGGCCTACGAGCAGTACTTC.

The chain uses TRBV5-4 and TRBJ1-2, with a possible D match to TRBD1 (6 bases). The germline gives CDR1 SGHNT, CDR2 YYREEE (reference sequence). The CDR3 totals 13 residues. The V end was cut by 4 bases, the J end by 8 bases, with 15 bases between. CDR3 loop: CASSPQGIQGYTF. Here the CDR3 DNA reads TGTGCCAGCAGCCCACAGGGAATCCAAGGCTACACCTTC. Variable domain in full (rest from reference TRBV5-4 and TRBJ1-2): ETGVTQSPTHLIKTRGQQVTLRCSSQSGHNTVSWYQQALGQGPQFIFQYYREEENGRGNFPPRFSGLQFPNYSSELNVNALELDDSALYLCASSPQGIQGYTFGSGTRLTVV.